Below, one T cell receptor (beta chain) is given with its context. It has no known antigen specificity. Base qualities are missing; no much larger clone stands one base away. This entry is derived from a study of CD8+ T cells in alopecia areata listed by TCRdb under 2018. For the study in its entirety: Treated patients were enrolled in an open-label pilot trial of oral tofacitinib, 5 to 10 mg twice daily, for moderate-to-severe alopecia areata. RNA was extracted with the PAXgene miRNA kit for fixed scalp, the miRNeasy kit for PBMCs, and the RNeasy kit for mouse skin. Tofacitinib was given for 6 to 18 months, followed by 6 months of follow-up off drug to assess delayed response and recurrence. In humans, TCRbeta sequencing was performed on scalp tissue and on sorted CD4+ and CD8+ peripheral blood T cells from healthy controls and from patients with patchy or totalis/universalis alopecia areata. TCRbeta CDR3 regions were amplified by immunoSEQ multiplex PCR using 35 Vbeta forward and 13 Jbeta reverse primers. To study T cell clonal expansion in alopecia areata, the researchers applied high-throughput TCRbeta sequencing to both the C3H/HeJ mouse model and human patients. Disease severity in treated patients was measured with the SALT score, which quantifies the percentage of affected scalp surface area. Clonality in the scalp was compared among normal scalp (n=4), patchy alopecia areata scalp (n=8), and alopecia totalis/universalis scalp (n=8). Biopsies were taken from tofacitinib-treated patients at baseline and at 4 and 24 weeks of treatment, and a later scalp biopsy was taken in several of the tofacitinib-treated patients.

The library was built by means of the immunoSEQ multiplex PCR assay. For TCR sequencing, RNA was extracted from every sample and reverse transcribed into cDNA to serve as template. First-strand cDNA was synthesized using SuperScript III with a 2:1 mix of oligo-dT and random hexamers. Amplification bias was assessed with a synthetic immune receptor repertoire, and residual bias was removed computationally. For the original study's pipeline: Raw reads were preprocessed to remove errors, and CDR3 was defined according to IMGT conventions as the region from the conserved cysteine to phenylalanine. To get clonality, Shannon entropy was normalized by log2 of the number of productive unique TCRs and the result was subtracted from 1. Whether scalp clones were CD4 or CD8 was inferred by matching scalp TCRbeta sequences against CD4 and CD8 repertoires sorted from blood. TCRdb stores this immuneACCESS table with in-frame sequences only. Part of the clones is absent; in the studies checked, under half of the shortfall reflects unresolved V genes, and no reason is known for the rest. D and trimming come from the DNA, and the V and J calls and clone size come from that table. The sample table records under 350,000 clones; 55% to 70% of these occur just once. The ten largest clones take up over 1.5% of the sample.

General findings and caveats noted by the study authors: Many expanded lesional clones persisted in scalp and blood during tofacitinib treatment, which may partly explain relapse after stopping treatment. Shared TCR sequences between patients were less evident than in mice, which may be partly attributable to HLA diversity in the patient population. Compared with normal scalp, lesional scalp, particularly in alopecia totalis/universalis, had higher clonality and more expanded CD8+ clones, which suggests antigenic drive. Unlike mouse skin, where gammadelta T cells dominate, normal human skin contains resident alphabeta T cells that get sequenced too, which complicates analysis of the scalp TCR repertoire. The treated cohort was small, with a single nonresponder, so links between baseline CD8+ expansion and response need larger studies. Tofacitinib significantly decreased scalp clonality and the number of expanded CD8+ clones among the top 100 scalp clones.

The germline ends are 6 bases apart after V is trimmed by 2 bases and J by 3 bases. From its cysteine to its phenylalanine, the CDR3 spans 12 amino acids. Only CDR3 DNA is held: 36 bases, read in frame from base 1. For CDR1 and CDR2, the germline V gene lists SGHRS and YFSETQ. This specimen's time point label, interpreted: about 25 weeks on oral tofacitinib. This specimen's treatment or condition label, per the study, means: oral pan-JAK inhibitor, 5-10 mg twice daily. Lesional scalp punch biopsies and peripheral blood were collected from alopecia areata patients. PBMCs were isolated by density centrifugation and stained for CD3, CD4 and CD8, after which CD4+ and CD8+ T cells were sorted on a FACSAria.

This TCR came from a human donor with alopecia areata. The specimen comprised CD4+ T cells sorted from blood, sampled at week 24, from a patient treated with tofacitinib. The chain uses TRBV5-1 and TRBJ2-7, with the D gene not clear enough to name. The DNA sequence is TGCGCCAGCAGCTTTGGGGTCTACGAGCAGTACTTC. Its amino acids are CASSFGVYEQYF.